These T cell receptor beta chains were read from a single sample in a study of T-cell memory formation after mild COVID-19. TCRdb re-derived calls from the 5' RACE reads in MiXCR, one entry per CDR3 protein. This sample carries about half a million distinct CDR3 sequences, roughly 20% of them seen once, and the ten largest clones take 9% to 15%. The specimen was PBMCs or a T cell subset sorted from them (not recorded which). The receptors originated from an adult woman who had mild COVID-19 (a few samples of this study predate the infection). Cell type and time point are not known. The CDR3 runs from the conserved cysteine through the conserved F or W. The D gene is left open where the match is weak. Some rows mark clone size as missing; the rest say once, few, many or name a class of expanded clone.

clone_size,d_call,j_call,v_call,cdr3_nt,cdr3_aa
many,.,TRBJ2-3,TRBV7-3,TGTGCCAGCAGCTTAAGTCCGGGGCTGACCACAGATACGCAGTATTTT,CASSLSPGLTTDTQYF
few,TRBD1,TRBJ1-1,TRBV2,TGTGCCAGCAGCGCCCTCTTGACAGGGAACGCTGAAGCTTTCTTT,CASSALLTGNAEAFF
.,TRBD2,TRBJ2-4,TRBV7-9,TGTGCCAGCGGACTAGCGGGAGCCAAAAACATTCAGTACTTC,CASGLAGAKNIQYF
.,.,TRBJ1-5,TRBV4-1,TGCGCCAGCAGCCAATTCGGACGGAGTAGCAATCAGCCCCAGCATTTT,CASSQFGRSSNQPQHF
few,.,TRBJ1-6,TRBV30,TGTGCCTGGAGTGTAACGGGACCACCCCTCCACTTT,CAWSVTGPPLHF
few,.,TRBJ2-1,TRBV12-3/TRBV12-4,TGTGCCAGCACTTCCGGGACCATGGTTCATGAGCAGTTCTTC,CASTSGTMVHEQFF
.,TRBD1,TRBJ2-7,TRBV11-2,TGTGCCAGCAGCTTAGATAGGTGGGGACAGACACACTACTACGAGCAGTACTTC,CASSLDRWGQTHYYEQYF
few,TRBD2,TRBJ2-3,TRBV13,TGTGCCAGCAGCCATAAGACTAGCGGGTTCACAGATACGCAGTATTTT,CASSHKTSGFTDTQYF
few,TRBD2,TRBJ2-2,TRBV9,TGTGCCAGCAGCGTACTGACTAGCGGGATGAACACCGGGGAGCTGTTTTTT,CASSVLTSGMNTGELFF
.,.,TRBJ2-3,TRBV19,TGTGCCAGTAGGGAACGAGATACGCAGTATTTT,CASRERDTQYF
.,.,TRBJ2-1,TRBV19,TGTGCCAGTAGTATCTTGCCGGGTTCCTACAATGAGCAGTTCTTC,CASSILPGSYNEQFF
.,.,TRBJ2-7,TRBV15,TGTGCCACCAGCAACAGGGACGAGCAGTACTTC,CATSNRDEQYF
.,.,TRBJ2-5,TRBV24-1,TGTGCCACCAGTGATTCTCAGACAGGCCAAGAGACCCAGTACTTC,CATSDSQTGQETQYF
few,TRBD1,TRBJ1-1,TRBV6-5,TGTGCCAGCAGTAACGAAGGACAGGGGGGATTCGCTGAAGCTTTCTTT,CASSNEGQGGFAEAFF
.,.,TRBJ1-6,TRBV30,TGTGCCTGGAGTGCAGGAAATAATTCACCCCTCCACTTT,CAWSAGNNSPLHF
.,TRBD2,TRBJ2-7,TRBV3-1,TGTGCCAGCATGAGGAGCGGGACCAACTACGAGCAGTACTTC,CASMRSGTNYEQYF
.,TRBD1,TRBJ2-7,TRBV7-9,TGTGCCAGCAGCTTAGGACAGGGGTATGCCTACGAGCAGTACTTC,CASSLGQGYAYEQYF
.,.,TRBJ1-2,TRBV12-3/TRBV12-4,TGTGCCAGCAGTTTGAGAGGGTATGGGGGCTACACCTTC,CASSLRGYGGYTF
.,TRBD2,TRBJ2-1,TRBV30,TGTGCCTGGAGTAGGGGGGGGACTAGCAGGGGCAATGAGCAGTTCTTC,CAWSRGGTSRGNEQFF
.,TRBD2,TRBJ2-5,TRBV5-4,TGTGCCAGCAGCTTGGCGGGACTAGCGATGGGAGAGACCCAGTACTTC,CASSLAGLAMGETQYF
few,TRBD1,TRBJ1-1,TRBV5-1,TGCGCCAGCAGCTTGGAGGGGGCGTACACTGAAGCTTTCTTT,CASSLEGAYTEAFF
.,.,TRBJ2-7,TRBV19,TGTGCCAGTAGTTCAAGGGGCCTCTACGAGCAGTACTTC,CASSSRGLYEQYF
.,TRBD1,TRBJ1-2,TRBV5-1,TGCGCCAGCAGCTTGGGACAGGGATACTATGGCTACACCTTC,CASSLGQGYYGYTF
few,.,TRBJ2-5,TRBV6-5,TGTGCCAGCAGTTACGTCGGTGTAGGGCAAGAGACCCAGTACTTC,CASSYVGVGQETQYF
few,.,TRBJ2-2,TRBV18,TGTGCCAGCTCACCACCGATGGGACCCGGGGAGCTGTTTTTT,CASSPPMGPGELFF
.,.,TRBJ1-1,TRBV5-1,TGCGCCAGCAGTACAGGGTCAGGGTACGCTGAAGCTTTCTTT,CASSTGSGYAEAFF
.,TRBD2,TRBJ2-3,TRBV24-1,TGTGCCACCAGTGGCCAAGCGGGACTCACAGATACGCAGTATTTT,CATSGQAGLTDTQYF
.,.,TRBJ1-4,TRBV12-3/TRBV12-4,TGTGCCAGCACCCGGTCGGCATTTGGCGAAAAACTGTTTTTT,CASTRSAFGEKLFF
.,.,TRBJ2-3,TRBV24-1,TGTGCCACCGGTGATCTGGGGGTGCGAAGCACAGATACGCAGTATTTT,CATGDLGVRSTDTQYF
few,TRBD1,TRBJ1-2,TRBV12-3/TRBV12-4,TGTGCCAGCAGGGCACAGGGGGGGGTGGACACCTTC,CASRAQGGVDTF
.,.,TRBJ2-5,TRBV19,TGTGCCAGTAGTATAAATGCGGGAGAGACCCAGTACTTC,CASSINAGETQYF
.,.,TRBJ1-2,TRBV29-1,TGCAGCGTCTCGGGACCCTGGAGCTATGGCTACACCTTC,CSVSGPWSYGYTF
few,.,TRBJ2-3,TRBV5-8,TGTGCCAGCAGCTTCGTTTCGGGATTTGAGGGAGATACGCAGTATTTT,CASSFVSGFEGDTQYF
.,.,TRBJ2-3,TRBV30,TGTGCCTGGAGTGTCCGGGGGCCTAGCACAGATACGCAGTATTTT,CAWSVRGPSTDTQYF
few,.,TRBJ1-5,TRBV12-3/TRBV12-4,TGTGCCAGCAGCCCCGGGGTGTCCCAGCATTTT,CASSPGVSQHF
.,.,TRBJ2-2,TRBV4-2,TGTGCCAGCAGCCACGGTAGGAACACCGGGGAGCTGTTTTTT,CASSHGRNTGELFF
once,TRBD1,TRBJ2-4,TRBV19,TGTGCCAGTACCGAATGGGGACAGGGTTTCGCGGACATTCAGTACTTC,CASTEWGQGFADIQYF
.,.,TRBJ1-1,TRBV18,TGTGCCAGCTCACCCACAGAGTACGAAGCTTTCTTT,CASSPTEYEAFF
few,.,TRBJ1-1,TRBV5-6,TGTGCCAGCAGCTTGTTACGGATGAACACTGAAGCTTTCTTT,CASSLLRMNTEAFF
.,TRBD1,TRBJ2-7,TRBV5-5,TGTGCCAGCAGCGTGACAGGGATAGGGTACGAGCAGTACTTC,CASSVTGIGYEQYF
.,.,TRBJ2-5,TRBV11-3,TGTGCCAGCAGCGCCGGTTTGGGCGCCCGATACCAAGAGACCCAGTACTTC,CASSAGLGARYQETQYF
many,.,TRBJ2-7,TRBV5-1,TGCGCCAGCAGCCATCGACTCAGGGGGGACTACGAGCAGTACTTC,CASSHRLRGDYEQYF
few,.,TRBJ2-5,TRBV5-1,TGCGCCAGCAGCTACGGGACACAGGAGACCCAGTACTTC,CASSYGTQETQYF
.,TRBD1,TRBJ2-7,TRBV20-1,TGCAGTGCTAGAGATTGGGGACAGGGGGCGGACTACGAGCAGTACTTC,CSARDWGQGADYEQYF
.,.,TRBJ1-1,TRBV6-5,TGTGCCAGCAGTTACGGCGACACTGAAGCTTTCTTT,CASSYGDTEAFF
.,.,TRBJ1-1,TRBV6-2/TRBV6-3,TGTGCCAGCAGCCGAGAAAGTTGGACTGAAGCTTTCTTT,CASSRESWTEAFF
.,TRBD1,TRBJ1-5,TRBV6-2/TRBV6-3,TGTGCCAGCAACAGGGGTGGGCAGCCCCAGCATTTT,CASNRGGQPQHF
.,.,TRBJ2-5,TRBV20-1,TGCAGTGCTACCCTGACTACTCGGGAGACCCAGTACTTC,CSATLTTRETQYF
few,.,TRBJ2-3,TRBV19,TGTGCCAGTAGTTGGACAGAGGACGCGACGCAGTATTTT,CASSWTEDATQYF
few,.,TRBJ1-5,TRBV2,TGTGCCAGCAGTCCAGGGTTTCAGCCCCAGCATTTT,CASSPGFQPQHF
.,.,TRBJ1-2,TRBV24-1,TGTGCCACCAGTGACCCAGACGGAACTAACTATGGCTACACCTTC,CATSDPDGTNYGYTF
.,.,TRBJ1-5,TRBV7-6,TGTGCCAGCAGCTTAGGACATGGACAGAATAGCAATCAGCCCCAGCATTTT,CASSLGHGQNSNQPQHF
few,TRBD2,TRBJ2-3,TRBV5-6,TGTGCCAGCAGCTTCCCCACTAGCGGGAGTGAGTGGACGCAGTATTTT,CASSFPTSGSEWTQYF